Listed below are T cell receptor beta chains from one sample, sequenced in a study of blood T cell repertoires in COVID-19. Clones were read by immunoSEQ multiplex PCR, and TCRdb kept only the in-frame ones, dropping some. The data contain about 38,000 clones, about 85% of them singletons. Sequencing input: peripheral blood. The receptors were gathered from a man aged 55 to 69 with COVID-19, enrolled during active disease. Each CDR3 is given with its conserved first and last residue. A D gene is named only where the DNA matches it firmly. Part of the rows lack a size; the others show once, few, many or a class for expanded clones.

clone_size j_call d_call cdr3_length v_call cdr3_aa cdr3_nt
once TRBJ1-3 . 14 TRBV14 CASSQVHPGNTIYF TGTGCCAGCAGCCAAGTACACCCTGGAAACACCATATATTTT
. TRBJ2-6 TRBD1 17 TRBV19 CASSWDRGIAGANVLTF TGTGCCAGTAGCTGGGACAGGGGGATTGCTGGGGCCAACGTCCTGACTTTC
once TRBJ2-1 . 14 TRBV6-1 CASSETGVPDEQFF TGTGCCAGCAGTGAAACTGGAGTTCCGGATGAGCAGTTCTTC
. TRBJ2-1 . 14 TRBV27 CASRQGNGGNEQFF TGTGCCAGCAGACAGGGAAACGGCGGCAATGAGCAGTTCTTC
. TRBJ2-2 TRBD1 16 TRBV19 CATTSGQGANTGELFF TGTGCCACCACGTCGGGACAGGGGGCCAACACCGGGGAGCTGTTTTTT
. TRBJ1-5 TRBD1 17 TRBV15 CATSAPPGTEINQPQHF TGTGCCACCAGCGCGCCTCCCGGGACAGAGATCAATCAGCCCCAGCATTTT
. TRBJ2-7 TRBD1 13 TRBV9 CASSLTGGYEQYF TGTGCCAGCAGCCTCACAGGGGGTTACGAGCAGTACTTC
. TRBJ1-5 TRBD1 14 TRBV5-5 CASSAQGARQPQHF TGTGCCAGCAGCGCACAGGGGGCACGTCAGCCCCAGCATTTT
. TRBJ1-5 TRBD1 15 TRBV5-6 CASSFWGTDDQPQHF TGTGCCAGCAGCTTTTGGGGGACAGATGATCAGCCCCAGCATTTT
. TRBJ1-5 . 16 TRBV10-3 CAISEGPLVSNQPQHF TGTGCCATCAGTGAGGGGCCCCTCGTCAGCAATCAGCCCCAGCATTTT
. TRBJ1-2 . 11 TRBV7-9 CASRGRGGATF TGTGCCAGCAGGGGCCGAGGAGGCGCCACCTTC
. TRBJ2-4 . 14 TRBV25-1 CASSDPGILNIQYF TGTGCCAGCAGTGACCCCGGGATCCTTAACATTCAGTACTTC
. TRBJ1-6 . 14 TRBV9 CASSVDPGNSPLHF TGTGCCAGCAGCGTAGATCCGGGTAATTCACCCCTCCACTTT
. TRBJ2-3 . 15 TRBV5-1 CASRPPGADTDTQYF TGCGCCAGCAGACCCCCTGGGGCGGACACAGATACGCAGTATTTT
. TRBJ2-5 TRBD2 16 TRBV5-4 CASSSAVSGAQETQYF TGTGCCAGCAGCTCCGCCGTCAGCGGGGCTCAAGAGACCCAGTACTTC
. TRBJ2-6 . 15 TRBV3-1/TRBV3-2 CASSPRSSGANVLTF TGTGCCAGCAGCCCTAGAAGCTCTGGGGCCAACGTCCTGACTTTC
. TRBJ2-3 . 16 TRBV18 CASSPPNRALTDTQYF TGTGCCAGCTCACCACCGAACAGGGCCCTCACAGATACGCAGTATTTT
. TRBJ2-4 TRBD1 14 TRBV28 CASRGTGPRDIQYF TGTGCCAGCAGGGGGACAGGTCCGAGGGACATTCAGTACTTC
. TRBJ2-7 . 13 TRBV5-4 CASKRTGTDEQYF TGTGCCAGCAAGCGTACAGGGACGGACGAGCAGTACTTC
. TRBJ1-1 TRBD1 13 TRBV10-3 CAITRDSNTEAFF TGTGCCATCACCAGGGACAGCAACACTGAAGCTTTCTTT
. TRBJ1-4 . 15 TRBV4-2 CASSQDRDLGEKLFF TGTGCCAGCAGCCAGGACCGGGACTTGGGTGAAAAACTGTTTTTT
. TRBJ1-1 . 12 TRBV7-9 CASSFYPGEAFF TGTGCCAGCAGCTTTTACCCAGGTGAAGCTTTCTTT
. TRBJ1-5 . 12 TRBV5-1 CASSLDGQPQHF TGCGCCAGCAGCCTAGACGGCCAGCCCCAGCATTTT
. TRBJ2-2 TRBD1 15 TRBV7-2 CASSFGTGWTGELFF TGTGCCAGCAGCTTTGGGACAGGGTGGACCGGGGAGCTGTTTTTT
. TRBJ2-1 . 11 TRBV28 CASSLEDWQFF TGTGCCAGCAGTTTAGAGGACTGGCAGTTCTTC
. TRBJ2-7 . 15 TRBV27 CASSLFGTFSYEQYF TGTGCCAGCAGTTTATTTGGGACTTTCTCCTACGAGCAGTACTTC
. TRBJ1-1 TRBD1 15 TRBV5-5 CASSQYRDRATEAFF TGTGCCAGCAGCCAGTACCGGGACAGGGCCACTGAAGCTTTCTTT
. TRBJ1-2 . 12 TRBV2 CASTRTIYGYTF TGTGCCAGCACGAGGACTATCTATGGCTACACCTTC
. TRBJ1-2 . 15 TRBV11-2 CASSLEGATGGGYTF TGTGCCAGCAGCTTAGAAGGGGCTACGGGCGGTGGCTACACCTTC
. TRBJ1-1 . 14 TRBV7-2 CASSFSDTQVGAFF TGTGCCAGCAGCTTCTCCGACACCCAGGTAGGAGCTTTCTTT
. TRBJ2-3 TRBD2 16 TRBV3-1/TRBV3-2 CASSPRGRVKTDTQYF TGTGCCAGCAGCCCCCGGGGGAGGGTTAAGACAGATACGCAGTATTTT
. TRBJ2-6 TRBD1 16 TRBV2 CASSWTGASGANVLTF TGTGCCAGCAGTTGGACAGGGGCCTCTGGGGCCAACGTCCTGACTTTC
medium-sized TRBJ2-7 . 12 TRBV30 CAWSSVIYEQYF TGTGCCTGGAGTTCAGTGATCTACGAGCAGTACTTC
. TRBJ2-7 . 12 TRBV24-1 CATGDKPYEQYF TGTGCCACCGGGGACAAGCCCTACGAGCAGTACTTC
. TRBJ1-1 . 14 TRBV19 CASIHTGERVGAFF TGTGCCAGTATTCATACGGGGGAACGGGTCGGAGCTTTCTTT
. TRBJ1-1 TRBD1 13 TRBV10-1 CASQPGQGARAFF TGCGCCAGTCAACCGGGACAGGGGGCTCGAGCTTTCTTT
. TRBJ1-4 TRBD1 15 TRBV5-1 CASSLVTGGEEKLFF TGCGCCAGCAGCTTGGTGACAGGGGGCGAAGAAAAACTGTTTTTT
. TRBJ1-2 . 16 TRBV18 CASSDTARGNNYGYTF TGTGCCAGCTCAGACACAGCAAGGGGAAATAACTATGGCTACACCTTC
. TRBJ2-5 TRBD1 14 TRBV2 CASGGGTGMETQYF TGTGCCAGCGGGGGGGGGACAGGGATGGAGACCCAGTACTTC
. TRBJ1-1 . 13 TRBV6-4 CASSDHLNTEAFF TGTGCCAGCAGTGATCACTTGAACACTGAAGCTTTCTTT
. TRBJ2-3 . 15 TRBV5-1 CASSLSRQGTDTQYF TGCGCCAGCAGCTTAAGTAGACAAGGCACAGATACGCAGTATTTT
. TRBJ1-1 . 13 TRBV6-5 CASSSPNRSGAFF TGTGCCAGCAGTTCTCCGAACAGGAGCGGGGCTTTCTTT
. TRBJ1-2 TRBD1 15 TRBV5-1 CASSLDGTANYGYTF TGCGCCAGCAGCTTGGACGGGACAGCGAACTATGGCTACACCTTC
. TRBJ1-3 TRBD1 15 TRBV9 CASSVGTVSGNTIYF TGTGCCAGCAGCGTCGGGACAGTCTCTGGAAACACCATATATTTT
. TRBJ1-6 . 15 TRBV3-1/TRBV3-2 CASSRGEQGYSPLHF TGTGCCAGCAGTCGGGGGGAACAGGGTTATTCACCCCTCCACTTT
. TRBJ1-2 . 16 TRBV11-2 CASSLGLQGGFYGYTF TGTGCCAGCAGCTTAGGTCTGCAGGGAGGTTTCTATGGCTACACCTTC